This T cell receptor beta chain is from a study of blood T cells in healthy people across ages. This CDR3 has 14 amino acids. Germline V CDR1 and CDR2: SEHNR, FQNEAQ (reference sequence). Study observations and caveats: Strong correlation linked observed beta diversity and percent naive T cells.

Primed by a sample-barcoded 5' primer and a J-beta primer mix, a second PCR proceeded for 7 to 11 cycles. One entry per CDR3 protein, called by TCRdb with MiXCR from the 5' RACE reads. The data contain over 950,000 distinct CDR3 sequences, under 40% of them seen just once; the ten biggest clones take up roughly 14%. As for this clonotype: Antigen unknown.

This chain uses TRBV7-9 with TRBJ2-4; D may be TRBD2 (6 bases). The J call is uncertain, as TRBJ2-7 better fits the DNA end. Sequencing input: blood. The receptor was derived from a young man in good health. The CDR3 nucleotides are TGTGCCAGCAGCGTGGGGGGACTTACCTACGAGCAGTACTTC. It yields the protein CASSVGGLTYEQYF.